This T cell receptor (beta chain) was retrieved from a study of T cell responses to AZD1222 COVID-19 vaccine (dated by TCRdb to the early 2020s). With regard to the full study: AZD1222 recipients given second doses at about 4 weeks or at about 12 weeks were pooled, since spike-specific TCR depth and breadth were not found to differ between the two schedules. TCR sequencing covered 230 or so trial participants: roughly 200 given two doses of AZD1222 and 26 given two doses of MenACWY control vaccine. Enrollment into the trials was organized by age into subgroups of 18-55, 56-69 and 70-plus years, and those subgroups contained around 150, 28 and 57 TCR-sequenced participants, respectively. Summary of the overall study and its limitations: Vaccine-associated CD4 TCRs spanned the whole spike protein, with dominant responses in regions 160-218 and 743-854. Nearly half of unique spike-specific TCRs reportedly recognized epitopes outside regions mutated in the B.1.351 and B.1.1.7 variants. After two AZD1222 doses, both the breadth and the depth of spike-specific TCRs were significantly higher than at day 0 and than in MenACWY recipients. Most participants were white British and females outnumbered males, and the authors suggested that clonal diversity may have been underestimated. Because no day 14 peak-response samples were available, the repertoires could be characterized only after the peak T cell response. Only six AZD1222 recipients were SARS-CoV-2 seropositive at baseline, limiting conclusions about previously exposed vaccinees. The 56-69-year group was small, and its depth increase did not reach significance, likely because of low power.

CDR1 and CDR2, looked up from the germline V gene, are MNHEY and SVGEGT. The CDR3 numbers 14 residues from cysteine through phenylalanine. Only the CDR3 part of the read is kept: 42 bases, read in frame from the first base. V is cut by 2 bases and J by 0 bases, and the space between the germline ends is 6 bases. With respect to this clone: Its target antigen remains unknown. The input lacks base qualities; no much larger clone sits a single base away.

What the time point label conveys for this sample: baseline before first vaccination. Samples from vaccinated people were obtained from the UK trials COV001 and COV002, which included a single-blind randomized controlled phase 2/3 trial of AZD1222 (ChAdOx1 nCoV-19) in healthy adults. Trial participant PBMC samples were collected at day 0 and day 28 after the second dose for TCRbeta chain sequencing. The CDR3 regions of human TCRbeta chains were subjected to immunosequencing. Regarding the original processing steps: Repertoire TCRs were checked for matches against a reference library of SARS-CoV-2-specific TCRs that had been generated using the MIRA antigen-specificity platform. Breadth was defined as the fraction of unique TCRs that were SARS-CoV-2-associated, and depth was defined as the fraction of total T cells that were SARS-CoV-2-associated. Using the MIRA data, each spike-specific TCR was mapped to the spike region that the TCR reacts to and placed in a CD4 or CD8 class. Log10-transformed breadth and depth values were compared by one-way ANOVA with Sidak's multiple comparisons tests. Drawn from immuneACCESS, this table holds only the in-frame rearrangements with V and J called that TCRdb kept. Clones are partly lost; checked studies trace under half to an unresolved V gene and leave the rest unexplained. The D gene and trimming were derived from the DNA, and the V and J assignments and clone size from that table. A total of over 110,000 clones appear in this sample, around 89% of them only once. The ten largest account for roughly 1.7% of the sample.

The TCR sequence derives from an adult in good health. Recombination connected TRBV6-2 or TRBV6-3 to TRBJ2-3; there is no confident call for the D gene. This material consisted of peripheral blood, taken on day 0 of AZD1222 vaccination. The CDR3 region: CASSYRLSTDTQYF. The nucleotide sequence is TGTGCCAGCAGTTACCGCCTGAGCACAGATACGCAGTATTTT.